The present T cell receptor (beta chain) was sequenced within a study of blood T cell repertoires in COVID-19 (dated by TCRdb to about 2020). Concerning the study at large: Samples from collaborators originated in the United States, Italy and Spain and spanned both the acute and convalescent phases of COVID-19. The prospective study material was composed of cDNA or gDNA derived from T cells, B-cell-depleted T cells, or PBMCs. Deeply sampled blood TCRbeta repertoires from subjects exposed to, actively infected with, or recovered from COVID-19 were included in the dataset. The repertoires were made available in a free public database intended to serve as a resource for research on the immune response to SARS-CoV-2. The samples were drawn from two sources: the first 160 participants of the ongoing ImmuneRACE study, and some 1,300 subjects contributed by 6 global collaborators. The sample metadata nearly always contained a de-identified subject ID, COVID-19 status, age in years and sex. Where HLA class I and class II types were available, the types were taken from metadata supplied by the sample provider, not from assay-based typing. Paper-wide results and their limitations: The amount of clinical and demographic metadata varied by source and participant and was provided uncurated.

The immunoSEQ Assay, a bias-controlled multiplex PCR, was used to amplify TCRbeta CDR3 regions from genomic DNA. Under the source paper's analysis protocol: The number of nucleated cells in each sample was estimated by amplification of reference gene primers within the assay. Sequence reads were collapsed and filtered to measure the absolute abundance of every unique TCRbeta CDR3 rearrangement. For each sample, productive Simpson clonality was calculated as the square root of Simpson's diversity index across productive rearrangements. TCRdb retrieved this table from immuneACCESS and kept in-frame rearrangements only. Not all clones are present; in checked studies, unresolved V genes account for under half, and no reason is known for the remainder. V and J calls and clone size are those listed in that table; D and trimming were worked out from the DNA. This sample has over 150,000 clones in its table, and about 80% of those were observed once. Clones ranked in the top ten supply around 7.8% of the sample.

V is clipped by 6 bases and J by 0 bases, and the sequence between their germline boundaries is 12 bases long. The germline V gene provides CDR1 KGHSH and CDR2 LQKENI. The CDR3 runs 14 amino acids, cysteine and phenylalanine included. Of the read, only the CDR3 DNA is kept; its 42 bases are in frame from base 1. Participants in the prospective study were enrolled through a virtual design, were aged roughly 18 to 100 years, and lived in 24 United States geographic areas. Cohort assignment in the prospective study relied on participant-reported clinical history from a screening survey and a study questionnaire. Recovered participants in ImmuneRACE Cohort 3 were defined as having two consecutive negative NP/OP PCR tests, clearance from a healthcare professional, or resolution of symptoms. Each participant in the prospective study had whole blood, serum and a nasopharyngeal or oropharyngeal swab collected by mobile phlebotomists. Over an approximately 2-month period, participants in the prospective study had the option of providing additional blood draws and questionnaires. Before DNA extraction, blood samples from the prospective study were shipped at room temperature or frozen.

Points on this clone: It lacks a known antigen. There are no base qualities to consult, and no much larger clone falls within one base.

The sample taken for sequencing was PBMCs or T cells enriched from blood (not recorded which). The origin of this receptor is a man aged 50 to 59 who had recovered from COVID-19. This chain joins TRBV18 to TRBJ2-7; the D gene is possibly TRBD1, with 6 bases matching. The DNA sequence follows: TGTGCCAGCTCCGTGGGGGCTCTCTCCTACGAGCAGTACTTC. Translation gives CASSVGALSYEQYF.